This TCR beta chain originates from a study of beta chain features in type 1 diabetes. Sequenced material consisted of expressed TCRB transcripts (all of the isolated RNA was reverse transcribed). The data were produced by immunoSEQ multiplex PCR, yet TCRdb's version contains in-frame clones alone and is incomplete. The sample lists 810,000 or so clones; under 20% were seen once. In germline, CDR1 is SGDLS, CDR2 YYNGEE. The CDR3 is 15 amino acids. Trimming cost V 4 bases and J 4 bases, with 17 bases left between them. The sample was naive CD4+ T cells from blood. This chain connects TRBV9 to TRBJ1-2; possible D gene TRBD1, 6 bases. The sequence was obtained from a young woman in good health. CDR3 amino acids: CASSPYGGAGYGYTF. The CDR3 DNA is TGTGCCAGCAGCCCTTACGGGGGGGCTGGCTATGGCTACACCTTC.